This TCR beta chain was identified during a study of cytomegalovirus exposure and HLA in healthy donors. 60 Vbeta and 13 Jbeta primers were used in PCR. Using immunoSEQ multiplex PCR, the repertoire was profiled, and TCRdb retains in-frame clones only, with some absent. The repertoire holds 240,000 or so clones, with around 80% as singletons. The V end was cut by 5 bases, the J end by 5 bases, with 9 bases between. This CDR3 spans 13 amino acids. Germline V gene sequence: CDR1 MNHEY, CDR2 SVGAGI. Sequencing used PBMCs. The TCR sequence derives from a woman between 40 and 55 years old in good health and CMV-seropositive. This sequence joins TRBV6-5 and TRBJ2-2; D uncertain. The CDR3 here is CASSPQLTGELFF. The DNA for the CDR3 is TGTGCCAGCAGTCCTCAGTTGACCGGGGAGCTGTTTTTT.